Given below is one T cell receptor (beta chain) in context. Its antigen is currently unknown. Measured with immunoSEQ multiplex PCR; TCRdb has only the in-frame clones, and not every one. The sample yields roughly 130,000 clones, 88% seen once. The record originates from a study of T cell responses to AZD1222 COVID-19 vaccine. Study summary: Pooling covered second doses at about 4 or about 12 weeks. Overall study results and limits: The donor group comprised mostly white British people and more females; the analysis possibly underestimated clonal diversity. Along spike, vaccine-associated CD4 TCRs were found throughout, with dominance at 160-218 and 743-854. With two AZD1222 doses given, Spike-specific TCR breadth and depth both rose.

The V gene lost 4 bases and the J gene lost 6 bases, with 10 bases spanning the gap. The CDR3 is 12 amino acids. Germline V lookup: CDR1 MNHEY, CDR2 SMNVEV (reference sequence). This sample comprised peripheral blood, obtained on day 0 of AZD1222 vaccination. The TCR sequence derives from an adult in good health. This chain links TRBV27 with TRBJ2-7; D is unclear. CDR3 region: CASSSPSREQYF. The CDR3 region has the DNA TGTGCCAGCAGTTCCCCGAGTCGCGAGCAGTACTTC.